The T cell receptor (beta chain) under discussion was sequenced for a study of T cell responses to AZD1222 COVID-19 vaccine (dated by TCRdb to the early 2020s). Context from the whole study: AZD1222 recipients with second doses at about 4 weeks or about 12 weeks were pooled, because spike-specific TCR depth and breadth did not differ between schedules. TCR sequencing covered roughly 230 trial participants: about 210 given two doses of AZD1222 and 26 given two doses of MenACWY control vaccine. Trial participants were enrolled into age subgroups of 18-55, 56-69 and 70-plus years, which contained roughly 140, 27 and 60 TCR-sequenced participants, respectively. General study outcomes and caveats: Because no day 14 peak-response samples were available, the repertoires could be characterized only after the peak T cell response. The whole spike protein was spanned by vaccine-associated CD4 TCRs, and dominant responses were seen in regions 160-218 and 743-854. In the small 56-69-year group, the increase in depth fell short of significance, most likely because of low power. Only 5 to 7 AZD1222 recipients were SARS-CoV-2 seropositive at baseline, limiting conclusions about previously exposed vaccinees. After two AZD1222 doses, both the breadth and the depth of spike-specific TCRs were significantly higher than at day 0 and than in MenACWY recipients. Participants were mostly white British and included more females than males, and it was suggested by the authors that clonal diversity may have been underestimated. Epitopes outside the regions mutated in the B.1.351 and B.1.1.7 variants were reportedly recognized by nearly half of the unique spike-specific TCRs.

This clone showed up just a few times. Its target antigen remains unknown. The sample holds no much larger clone one base away, and base qualities are not on file. The sample's time point label, decoded: baseline before first vaccination. The vaccinee samples were drawn from two UK trials, COV001 and COV002, one of which was a single-blind randomized controlled phase 2/3 trial testing AZD1222 (ChAdOx1 nCoV-19) in healthy adults. Trial participant PBMC samples were collected at day 0 and day 28 after the second dose for TCRbeta chain sequencing. Measured from the cysteine to the phenylalanine, the CDR3 is 12 residues long. Only the CDR3 part of the read is kept: 36 bases, read in frame from the first base. The germline V gene yields MGHDK for CDR1 and SYGVNS for CDR2. Trimming removed 8 bases from V and 1 base from J, leaving 9 bases between the germline ends. The CDR3 regions of human TCRbeta chains were analyzed by immunosequencing. The published analysis was carried out like this. TCRs in the repertoires were compared against a reference library of SARS-CoV-2-specific TCRs that had been generated with the MIRA antigen-specificity platform. Breadth meant the fraction of unique TCRs that were SARS-CoV-2-associated, whereas depth meant the fraction of total T cells that were SARS-CoV-2-associated. Each spike-specific TCR was assigned to its reactive spike region and to a CD4 or CD8 class using the MIRA data. Log10-transformed breadth and depth values were compared by one-way ANOVA with Sidak's multiple comparisons tests. TCRdb took over this immuneACCESS table, retaining in-frame rearrangements with V and J assigned. Such tables are incomplete; in checked studies, under half of the missing clones stem from an unresolved V gene, and the remainder is unexplained. Clone size and the V and J calls come from that table; the DNA yielded D and trimming. The table for this sample lists around 150,000 clones; 88% of them were counted only once. Around 2% of the sample is taken by the ten largest.

The V and J segments used are TRBV25-1 and TRBJ2-7; the D gene is perhaps TRBD1, on 5 matching bases. The TCR was taken from an adult in good health. This specimen consisted of peripheral blood, obtained on day 0 of AZD1222 vaccination. The nucleotides read TGTGCCAGCGGCAGGGATTCCTACGAGCAGTACTTC. This translates into CASGRDSYEQYF.